The clone carrying this T cell receptor beta chain was seen just once. With V trimmed by 6 bases and J by 3 bases, 9 bases remained unmatched. CDR1 and CDR2 (germline): WNHNN, SYGVQD (reference sequence). CDR3 length: 16 residues. The data derive from a study of T cell changes during pregnancy in multiple sclerosis. Assay: immunoSEQ multiplex PCR; the TCRdb copy retains only in-frame clones and omits some. Of fewer than 35,000 clones listed, around 93% are singletons. The chain is built from TRBV10-1 and TRBJ2-1; 9 positions match TRBD1. The sequence was obtained from a female donor in good health, enrolled as a control in a pregnancy study. Sequenced material: CD4+ T cells from peripheral blood mononuclear cells, taken in the third trimester of pregnancy. CDR3 region: CASSPGTGQNYNEQFF. The CDR3 coding sequence is TGCGCCAGCAGCCCCGGGACAGGGCAGAACTACAATGAGCAGTTCTTC.